These T cell receptor beta chains were read from a single sample in a study of blood T cells in healthy people across ages. TCRdb redid the calling of the 5' RACE reads with MiXCR, one entry per CDR3 protein. The sample carries more than 650,000 distinct CDR3 sequences, roughly 53% recorded once. The sequenced sample was blood. The receptors shown here come from a man older than 75 in good health. The CDR3 runs from the conserved cysteine through the conserved F or W. The D gene is left open where the match is weak. Expanded clones get a size class; other rows say once, few or many, or leave the size out.

J	length	size	D	V	CDR3	DNA
TRBJ2-3	15	NA	NA	TRBV28	CASSLEGARGDTQYF	TGTGCCAGCAGTCTCGAAGGCGCCCGCGGAGATACGCAGTATTTT
TRBJ2-1	15	NA	NA	TRBV11-2	CASSLDQWDGNEQFF	TGTGCCAGCAGCTTAGATCAATGGGACGGAAATGAGCAGTTCTTC
TRBJ1-5	13	NA	NA	TRBV25-1	CASRGDTNQPQHF	TGTGCCAGCAGGGGGGACACCAATCAGCCCCAGCATTTT
TRBJ2-7	19	NA	NA	TRBV7-2	CASSSRAGRRMVRDYEQYF	TGTGCCAGCAGCTCTCGAGCGGGCCGACGGATGGTCAGGGACTACGAGCAGTACTTC
TRBJ2-6	15	NA	NA	TRBV4-1	CASSQGSKGANVLTF	TGCGCCAGCAGCCAAGGGTCAAAGGGGGCCAACGTCCTGACTTTC
TRBJ2-1	17	NA	TRBD2	TRBV11-1	CASSLGAGGLPYNEQFF	TGTGCCAGCAGCTTAGGAGCGGGAGGGCTTCCCTACAATGAGCAGTTCTTC
TRBJ2-2	16	few	TRBD2	TRBV6-1	CASSRPSGVNTGELFF	TGTGCCAGCAGTAGGCCTAGCGGAGTGAACACCGGGGAGCTGTTTTTT
TRBJ2-7	11	NA	NA	TRBV27	CDLAAMHEQYF	TGTGATCTAGCAGCCATGCACGAGCAGTACTTC
TRBJ2-7	11	NA	NA	TRBV20-1	CSASDVYEQYF	TGCAGTGCTTCGGACGTCTACGAGCAGTACTTC
TRBJ2-3	19	NA	NA	TRBV20-1	CSARVGLRWRRIGTDTQYF	TGCAGTGCTAGAGTGGGTCTTAGGTGGCGTCGGATCGGGACAGATACGCAGTATTTT
TRBJ1-1	14	NA	NA	TRBV5-6	CASSTQGFNTEAFF	TGTGCCAGCAGCACACAGGGTTTTAACACTGAAGCTTTCTTT
TRBJ2-4	14	few	NA	TRBV7-9	CASSLVGGQDIQYF	TGTGCCAGCAGCTTAGTGGGGGGCCAAGACATTCAGTACTTC
TRBJ2-1	15	few	NA	TRBV20-1	CSARRGSNKYNEQFF	TGCAGTGCTAGAAGGGGGTCCAATAAATACAATGAGCAGTTCTTC
TRBJ2-1	16	NA	TRBD2	TRBV7-6	CASSLLGLAGVNEQFF	TGTGCCAGCAGCTTACTAGGACTAGCGGGAGTGAATGAGCAGTTCTTC
TRBJ1-2	14	NA	TRBD1	TRBV20-1	CSARDRDRGDGYTF	TGCAGTGCTAGAGATCGGGACAGGGGCGATGGCTACACCTTC
TRBJ2-7	14	once	TRBD1	TRBV18	CASSGRDRGDEQYF	TGTGCCAGCTCAGGCCGGGACAGGGGGGACGAGCAGTACTTC
TRBJ1-1	14	NA	TRBD1	TRBV29-1	CSASGGGMNTEAFF	TGCAGCGCCAGCGGAGGGGGCATGAACACTGAAGCTTTCTTT
TRBJ2-7	12	NA	NA	TRBV6-5	CASAGQSYEQYF	TGTGCCAGTGCGGGACAGTCCTACGAGCAGTACTTC
TRBJ1-1	13	NA	TRBD1	TRBV20-1	CSTGQGGNTEAFF	TGCAGTACGGGACAGGGAGGGAACACTGAAGCTTTCTTT
TRBJ2-7	14	NA	NA	TRBV27	CASTLTANSYEQYF	TGTGCCAGCACTCTGACAGCTAATTCCTACGAGCAGTACTTC
TRBJ2-2	16	NA	NA	TRBV7-2	CASSSGFLINTGELFF	TGTGCCAGCAGCTCGGGGTTCCTGATTAACACCGGGGAGCTGTTTTTT
TRBJ2-1	14	few	TRBD2	TRBV7-3	CASSPGGLSDEQFF	TGTGCCAGCAGCCCGGGAGGGCTAAGCGATGAGCAGTTCTTC
TRBJ1-1	13	few	TRBD1	TRBV6-5	CASSQGQGRGAFF	TGTGCCAGCAGCCAAGGACAGGGAAGGGGTGCTTTCTTT
TRBJ2-3	13	NA	NA	TRBV12-3/TRBV12-4	CASNGDFTDTQYF	TGTGCCAGCAATGGAGACTTCACAGATACGCAGTATTTT